This is a list of T cell receptor beta chains from one sample in a study of blood T cell repertoires in COVID-19. Clones were read by immunoSEQ multiplex PCR, and TCRdb kept only the in-frame ones, dropping some. The table lists around 110,000 clones, approximately 84% of them singletons. The specimen was peripheral blood. The receptors come from a man aged 65-85 years with active or convalescent COVID-19. Each CDR3 is given without its conserved first and last residue.

v_call cdr3_aa
TRBV6-5 ASSRDRGSEQY
TRBV12-5 ASGLGDRVSGYT
TRBV4-3 ASSQELRDSNYGYT
TRBV5-1 ASTQNLNTEAF
TRBV7-2 ASSPPGGSTDTQY
TRBV19 ASSGITSGPIKANTGELF
TRBV12-3/TRBV12-4 ASRVDSYNEQF
TRBV19 ASSVGQRYGYT
TRBV29-1 SVEGPGKTEAF
TRBV25-1 ASSEAGVINQPQH
TRBV5-1 ASSLQGQGTYNEQF
TRBV28 ASSFGGINYGYT
TRBV4-2 ASSPGLAGGQDTQY
TRBV15 ATSRDPLNSGANVLT
TRBV19 ASRLQGQPQH
TRBV7-2 ASSYSGGAVNEQF
TRBV5-8 ASSLEIGGSETQY
TRBV6-5 ASSFQVNTEAF
TRBV12-3/TRBV12-4 ASTDSNQPQH
TRBV27 ASSLYGQGNTEAF
TRBV6-2/TRBV6-3 ASSYGQGWAYEQY
TRBV20-1 SASGGPRRNTEAF
TRBV6-6 ASSYPGTGRDEQY
TRBV11-3 ASSSIQGGSYEQY
TRBV18 ASSPDSSQETQY
TRBV6-1 ASSDGGGAGETQY
TRBV11-2 ASSLEGQGHHTQY
TRBV18 ASSRDRDPGNTIY
TRBV5-6 ASSVGQGTNSPLH
TRBV28 ASSFLAYEQY
TRBV5-4 ASSQGQNYGYT
TRBV6-5 ASSKMRGLNTEAF
TRBV11-2 ASSLIAGEGTQY
TRBV3-1/TRBV3-2 ASSLLAGSYEQY
TRBV2 ASRRGQAGYT
TRBV5-6 ASSLSGTGGYT
TRBV7-2 ASSLEAGTNTEAF
TRBV6-2/TRBV6-3 ASSSDRFNQPQH
TRBV18 ASSLGTAGQAF